This TCR beta chain was identified during a study of cytotoxic CD8 clonotypes in ibrutinib-treated CLL. On the study more broadly: Samples had a mean of 255,043 productive templates and tens of thousands of productive rearrangements. Study-level points and caveats: Before falling back toward baseline at progression, clonality had risen at the time of ibrutinib response. Age-matched healthy donor levels were exceeded by baseline clonality, which tracked circulating CD8+ T-cell counts.

As to this clone: What it binds is not known.

Trimming removed 6 bases at V and 7 bases at J, with 19 bases between. CDR1 and CDR2 (germline): KGHSH, LQKENI. The CDR3 has 15 amino acids. Method: immunoSEQ multiplex PCR; TCRdb's copy keeps in-frame clones and lacks some. The data contain 75,000 to 90,000 clones, 83% of them singletons. The sequenced sample was PBMCs, obtained after 24 months of ibrutinib treatment. This clonotype originated in a human donor with chronic lymphocytic leukemia. The chain joins TRBV18 to TRBJ2-1; D gene unclear. CDR3 bases: TGTGCCAGCTCCCCTGTGGGTGGCCCCTGGAATGAGCAGTTCTTC. This translates into CASSPVGGPWNEQFF.